The rows below give T cell receptor beta chains drawn from one sample of a study of identical twins. In TCRdb, the 5' RACE reads were re-called with MiXCR into one record per CDR3 protein. The sample lists about 900,000 distinct CDR3 sequences, 9% to 15% occurring once. These same records also appear under a second study, on yellow fever vaccine responses in identical twins.

Sequencing was performed on PBMCs. All receptors come from a woman aged 18-30 years in good health. The CDR3 runs from the conserved cysteine through the conserved F or W. The order of the fields is J gene, V gene, clone size, D gene, CDR3 protein, CDR3 DNA. A D gene is named only where the DNA matches it firmly. Clone size appears in some rows only: once, few, many, or a class for an expanded clone.

j_gene: TRBJ2-2; v_gene: TRBV5-5; abundance: -; d_gene: -; CDR3aa: CASRHGLNTGELFF; CDR3nt: TGTGCCAGCAGACATGGGTTGAACACCGGGGAGCTGTTTTTT
j_gene: TRBJ1-1; v_gene: TRBV10-3; abundance: many; d_gene: -; CDR3aa: CAISEDPQGTEAFF; CDR3nt: TGTGCCATCAGTGAAGACCCCCAGGGGACTGAAGCTTTCTTT
j_gene: TRBJ1-5; v_gene: TRBV6-1; abundance: -; d_gene: -; CDR3aa: CASSDWMGYSNQPQHF; CDR3nt: TGTGCCAGCAGTGATTGGATGGGATATAGCAATCAGCCCCAGCATTTT
j_gene: TRBJ2-5; v_gene: TRBV2; abundance: -; d_gene: -; CDR3aa: CASSLPGPRQETQYF; CDR3nt: TGTGCCAGCAGCCTTCCGGGACCCCGCCAAGAGACCCAGTACTTC
j_gene: TRBJ1-1; v_gene: TRBV20-1; abundance: many; d_gene: TRBD1; CDR3aa: CSALGQGWTEAFF; CDR3nt: TGCAGTGCTCTAGGACAGGGATGGACTGAAGCTTTCTTT
j_gene: TRBJ2-6; v_gene: TRBV3-1; abundance: -; d_gene: TRBD1; CDR3aa: CASSLRQGARFFGANVLTF; CDR3nt: TGTGCCAGCAGCCTCCGTCAGGGGGCGCGGTTCTTTGGGGCCAACGTCCTGACTTTC
j_gene: TRBJ2-1; v_gene: TRBV15; abundance: -; d_gene: TRBD2; CDR3aa: CATSLGTSEFF; CDR3nt: TGTGCCACCAGCCTCGGGACTAGCGAGTTCTTC
j_gene: TRBJ2-2; v_gene: TRBV4-1; abundance: -; d_gene: TRBD2; CDR3aa: CASSPGTSGRANTGELFF; CDR3nt: TGCGCCAGCAGCCCGGGGACTAGCGGGAGGGCCAACACCGGGGAGCTGTTTTTT
j_gene: TRBJ2-1; v_gene: TRBV20-1; abundance: few; d_gene: -; CDR3aa: CSAPPGVGPYNEQFF; CDR3nt: TGCAGTGCCCCCCCCGGGGTAGGCCCCTACAATGAGCAGTTCTTC
j_gene: TRBJ2-1; v_gene: TRBV25-1; abundance: few; d_gene: TRBD2; CDR3aa: CASSGRASGREYNEQFF; CDR3nt: TGTGCCAGCAGTGGCCGGGCTAGCGGGAGGGAATACAATGAGCAGTTCTTC
j_gene: TRBJ2-1; v_gene: TRBV18; abundance: -; d_gene: TRBD2; CDR3aa: CASSPRASGSNEQFF; CDR3nt: TGTGCCAGCTCACCACGGGCTAGCGGGTCCAATGAGCAGTTCTTC
j_gene: TRBJ2-1; v_gene: TRBV4-2; abundance: few; d_gene: -; CDR3aa: CASSQGVGFAYNEQFF; CDR3nt: TGTGCCAGCAGCCAAGGGGTAGGATTCGCCTACAATGAGCAGTTCTTC
j_gene: TRBJ1-4; v_gene: TRBV29-1; abundance: few; d_gene: -; CDR3aa: CSVGNEKLFF; CDR3nt: TGCAGCGTCGGAAATGAAAAACTGTTTTTT
j_gene: TRBJ1-3; v_gene: TRBV6-1; abundance: -; d_gene: -; CDR3aa: CASRHRDTFGNTIYF; CDR3nt: TGTGCCAGCAGGCACCGGGACACTTTCGGAAACACCATATATTTT
j_gene: TRBJ1-6; v_gene: TRBV10-3; abundance: -; d_gene: -; CDR3aa: CAISESFGRGTNSPLHF; CDR3nt: TGTGCCATCAGTGAGTCGTTTGGCAGGGGTACTAATTCACCCCTCCACTTT